The source of this T cell receptor (beta chain) is a study of blood T cell repertoires in COVID-19. Turning to the study itself: Some COVID-19 samples were acute and others convalescent; all came from the United States, Italy and Spain. Sources were T cells, B-cell-depleted T cells, or PBMCs; the material itself was cDNA or gDNA.

TCRdb keeps only in-frame clones here, not all; method: immunoSEQ multiplex PCR. The data contain 45,000 to 65,000 clones, 80% to 90% of them singletons. V trimming: 5 bases; J trimming: 5 bases; junction bases outside the gene matches: 7. This CDR3 has 14 amino acids. The germline V gene encodes CDR1 MDHEN and CDR2 SYDVKM. The sequencing input was peripheral blood. V gene TRBV28 combines with J gene TRBJ2-7; 9 nucleotides line up with TRBD2. This sequence was found in a human donor in a cohort sampled during active COVID-19. The CDR3 coding sequence is TGTGCCAGCAGTATTAGCGGGAGTAAGGACGAGCAGTACTTC. As protein: CASSISGSKDEQYF.